The 19 T cell receptor beta chains below were found in one sample sequenced in a study of low-dose radiotherapy and immunotherapy resistance in tumors. Gene-specific TRAV and TRBV primers were used for first-strand cDNA, covering alpha and beta chains. A roughly 20-cycle PCR with a constant-region primer and V-primer adapter amplified TCRs. Each CDR3 protein gets one entry after TCRdb re-called the reads with MiXCR. The data contain some 10,000 distinct CDR3 sequences, roughly 75% of them seen just once; the ten biggest clones take up less than 1.5%. The origin of the receptors is a human donor with advanced metastatic prostate, ovarian, gallbladder or colorectal cancer (not recorded which). This table probably holds off-target reads from a library built for another chain.

In its sample, this clonotype was seen a few times. The V and J genes are TRBV6-1 and TRBJ1-1, with 7 bases fitting TRBD1. Germline CDR1 reads MNHNS; CDR2 reads SASEGT. With V trimmed by 5 bases and J by 3 bases, 6 bases remained unmatched. CDR3 size: 14 residues. The CDR3 DNA follows: TGTGCCAGCAGTCAGACAGGGAGGGACACTGAAGCTTTCTTT. Protein product: CASSQTGRDTEAFF.

This chain connects TRBV4-1 to TRBJ1-4; D not resolved. This CDR3 has 15 amino acids. The germline CDR1 and CDR2 sequences are MGHRA and YSYEKL. V was shortened by 1 base and J by 4 bases, with 10 bases between the two germline ends. The CDR3 DNA follows: TGCGCCAGCAGCCAAGTACGGAGTTTTAATGAAAAACTGTTTTTT. As protein: CASSQVRSFNEKLFF.

The chain joins TRBV3-1 to TRBJ1-3, with D uncertain. Germline assignment: CDR1 LGHDT and CDR2 YNNKEL (reference sequence). Deletions cut 1 base from V and 4 bases from J, with 8 bases between. CDR3 length: 14 amino acids. As DNA, the CDR3 is TGTGCCAGCAGCCAAGCACAGCAAGGAAACACCATATATTTT. It is translated as CASSQAQQGNTIYF.

The rearrangement joins TRBV20-1 to TRBJ1-5; TRBD1 matches 7 bases. The CDR3 is 18 amino acids. CDR1 is DFQATT and CDR2 is SNEGSKA in the germline V gene (reference sequence). The V gene end was trimmed by 3 bases and the J gene end by 1 base; junction bases not matched to a gene: 15. CDR3 protein: CSARRYRGLGKSNQPQHF. The CDR3 nucleotides are TGCAGTGCTAGGCGTTACAGGGGTCTCGGGAAAAGCAATCAGCCCCAGCATTTT.

The chain is built from TRBV12-3 or TRBV12-4 and TRBJ1-1; D unresolved. This CDR3 comprises 12 residues. Trimming left V 6 bases short and J 10 bases short, with 15 bases between. The CDR3 DNA reads TGTGCCAGCAGCCTCGGACGGAGGCGAGCTTTCTTT. Amino acid sequence: CASSLGRRRAFF.

For this clonotype: Relative to the germline gene, one junction end is altered; a read error may explain this. The chain uses TRBV9 and TRBJ1-6; D is uncertain. There are 15 residues in the CDR3. Germline CDR1 is SGDLS and CDR2 is YYNGEE. The CDR3 nucleotides are TGTGCAATGAGAGAACTTAACACCAATGCAGGCAAATCAACCTTT. Protein: CAMRELNTNAGKSTF.

The chain is built from TRBV3-1 and TRBJ2-7, with 8 bases lining up with TRBD1. This CDR3 has 14 residues. CDR1 is LGHDT and CDR2 is YNNKEL in the germline V gene (reference sequence). The J segment lost 5 bases and the V segment lost 3 bases, leaving 6 bases of the junction unmatched. CDR3 amino acids: CASSQRTGRNEQYF. The CDR3 DNA reads TGTGCCAGCAGCCAGAGGACAGGGAGAAACGAGCAGTACTTC.

The chain employs TRBV7-9 and TRBJ2-7; D call uncertain. The CDR3 runs 12 residues. The germline V gene encodes CDR1 SEHNR and CDR2 FQNEAQ (reference sequence). Trimming shortened V by 5 bases and J by 5 bases, and 10 bases separated the two germline ends. The chain's CDR3 is CASSPLGNEQYF. The DNA of the CDR3 is TGTGCCAGCAGCCCCCTGGGCAACGAGCAGTACTTC.

The rearrangement links TRBV29-1 to TRBJ2-5; unclear D gene. The V gene lost 4 bases and the J gene lost 5 bases, with 11 bases spanning the gap. The CDR3 extends over 12 amino acids. Per germline, CDR1 SQVTM and CDR2 ANQGSEA. The DNA for the CDR3 is TGCAGCGTTGGGATGCCGGAGGAGACCCAGTACTTC. Amino acid sequence: CSVGMPEETQYF.

This clonotype has just a few counts. The rearrangement uses TRBV19 and TRBJ2-4; D uncertain. Germline V gene data show CDR1 as LNHDA and CDR2 as SQIVND (reference sequence). Trimming left V 5 bases short and J 4 bases short, with 12 bases between. The CDR3 runs 14 residues. The CDR3 loop is CASSSSLLKNIQYF. For the CDR3, the DNA is TGTGCCAGTAGTTCTTCACTCCTTAAAAACATTCAGTACTTC.

The V call is TRBV5-5, the J call TRBJ2-7, with TRBD2 identical over 14 bases. This CDR3 has 14 residues. V shed 3 bases and J 6 bases; nucleotides not matched to a gene: 2. The germline CDR1 and CDR2 sequences are SGHKS and YYEKEE (reference sequence). CDR3 bases: TGTGCCAGCAGCTCCGGGACTAGCGGGAGCGAGCAGTACTTC. Residues: CASSSGTSGSEQYF.

The gene calls are TRBV29-1 and TRBJ2-5, with D tentatively TRBD2 (6 bases). The V and J ends lost 4 bases and 5 bases respectively, with 8 bases between them. There are 11 residues in the CDR3. Germline V gene data show CDR1 as SQVTM and CDR2 as ANQGSEA. Written as DNA, the CDR3 is TGCAGCGTTGCTAGCGAGGAGACCCAGTACTTC. This encodes CSVASEETQYF. The full variable domain, in which reference TRBV29-1 and TRBJ2-5 provide the parts outside the CDR3, is SAVISQKPSRDICQRGTSLTIQCQVDSQVTMMFWYRQQPGQSLTLIATANQGSEATYESGFVIDKFPISRPNLTFSTLTVSNMSPEDSSIYLCSVASEETQYFGPGTRLLVL.

The genes are TRBV12-3 or TRBV12-4 and TRBJ2-1; TRBD2 aligns across 11 bases. This CDR3 region has 18 residues. V was pared by 7 bases and J by 5 bases, with 16 bases of the junction left unmatched. The chain's CDR3 is CASKARGKILAGDNEQFF. The CDR3 DNA reads TGTGCCAGCAAGGCCAGAGGGAAAATACTAGCGGGAGACAATGAGCAGTTCTTC.

With regard to this clonotype: One end of the junction is discordant with germline, which a read error may explain. This chain uses TRBV28 with TRBJ2-7; TRBD2 aligns across 14 bases. The CDR3 consists of 14 residues. Germline V gives CDR1 MDHEN, CDR2 SYDVKM. The CDR3 region is CATSGTSGSYEQYF. The CDR3 DNA follows: TGTGCCACCAGTGGGACTAGCGGGAGCTACGAGCAGTACTTC.

This clonotype appeared a few times. The genes are TRBV12-3 or TRBV12-4 and TRBJ1-1; unclear D gene. Trimming stripped 6 bases from V and 4 bases from J, with 15 bases between. The CDR3 contains 14 residues. CDR3 nucleotides: TGTGCCAGCAGACCCCCGCGGGTGGGCACTGAAGCTTTCTTT. This translates into CASRPPRVGTEAFF.

V usage is TRBV11-2 and J usage is TRBJ1-5; 10 bases fit TRBD1. Per germline, CDR1 SGHAT and CDR2 FQNNGV. The trim removed 5 bases at V and 3 bases at J, leaving 7 bases unmatched. The CDR3 runs 16 residues. CDR3 DNA sequence: TGTGCCAGCAGCGCCGGGGACAGGGGATTCAATCAGCCCCAGCATTTT. It yields the protein CASSAGDRGFNQPQHF.

CDR3 nucleotide sequence: TGTGCCAGCAGCCGGACGTATACCGGGGAGCTGTTTTTT. Protein: CASSRTYTGELFF. The chain employs TRBV5-6 and TRBJ2-2; no firm D call. Germline CDR1 and CDR2: SGHDT and YYEEEE. The germline V and J ends were trimmed by 4 bases and 5 bases, with 9 bases remaining between them. The CDR3 contains 13 residues.

The chain combines TRBV20-1 with TRBJ2-1, with D perhaps assigned TRBD1 or TRBD2 (5 bases each). The length of the CDR3 is 14 residues. V was cut by 3 bases and J by 7 bases, with 16 bases left in between. In germline, CDR1 is DFQATT, CDR2 SNEGSKA (reference sequence). The CDR3 spells CSASERRGLNEQFF. The CDR3 nucleotides read TGCAGTGCTAGTGAACGTCGGGGCCTTAATGAGCAGTTCTTC.

J is TRBJ2-7 and V is TRBV30; 7 nucleotides match TRBD2. The CDR3 loop spans 14 amino acids. J gave up 10 bases and V 3 bases, and 15 bases lay outside the gene matches. Germline-derived CDR1 and CDR2 are GTSNPN and SVGIG (reference sequence). CDR3 coding DNA: TGTGCCTGGAGCCAGGGAGGGTCTGGTGATCGACAGTACTTC. Amino acid sequence: CAWSQGGSGDRQYF.